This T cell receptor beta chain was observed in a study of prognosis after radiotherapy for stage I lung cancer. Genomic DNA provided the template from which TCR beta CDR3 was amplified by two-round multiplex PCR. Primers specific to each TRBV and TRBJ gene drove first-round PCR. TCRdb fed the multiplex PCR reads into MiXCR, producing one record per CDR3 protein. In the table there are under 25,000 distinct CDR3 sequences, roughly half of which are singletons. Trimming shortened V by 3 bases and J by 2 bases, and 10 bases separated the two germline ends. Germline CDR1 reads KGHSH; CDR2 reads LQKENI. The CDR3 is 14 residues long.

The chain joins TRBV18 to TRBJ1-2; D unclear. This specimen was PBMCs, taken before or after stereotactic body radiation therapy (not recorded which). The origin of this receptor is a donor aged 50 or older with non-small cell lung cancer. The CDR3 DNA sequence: TGTGCCAGCTCACCCCATCAGGACAACTATGGCTACACCTTC. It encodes CASSPHQDNYGYTF.